This T cell receptor beta chain is from a study of CD8 T cells in ankylosing spondylitis. Notes on the study in general: Prior work had noted some motif variants in reactive arthritis blood and synovial fluid. From matched ankylosing spondylitis synovial fluid, disease-linked clones were reportedly recovered at significantly enriched levels.

This clonotype was recorded at least ten times. The antigen is not known. The CDR3 loop spans 16 amino acids. Germline trimming cut 2 bases from V and 3 bases from J; bases unmatched to any gene: 4. Germline CDR1 LGHNA, CDR2 YSLEER. Quantitative 5'-RACE with molecular barcodes was used to make the TCR beta libraries. Each CDR3 protein is one row after TCRdb ran MiXCR on the 5' RACE reads. Found here are about 130,000 distinct CDR3 sequences, about a tenth of them singletons; the top ten hold 3% to 4%. The chain has TRBV4-3 and TRBJ2-1; 10 nucleotides agree with TRBD2. The TCR originated in a male donor with ankylosing spondylitis or in good health (not recorded which). Sequenced input: blood, either unsorted or a sorted T cell fraction (not recorded which). This CDR3 is CASSQRVAGGYNEQFF. DNA of the CDR3: TGCGCCAGCAGCCAACGGGTAGCGGGAGGCTACAATGAGCAGTTCTTC.